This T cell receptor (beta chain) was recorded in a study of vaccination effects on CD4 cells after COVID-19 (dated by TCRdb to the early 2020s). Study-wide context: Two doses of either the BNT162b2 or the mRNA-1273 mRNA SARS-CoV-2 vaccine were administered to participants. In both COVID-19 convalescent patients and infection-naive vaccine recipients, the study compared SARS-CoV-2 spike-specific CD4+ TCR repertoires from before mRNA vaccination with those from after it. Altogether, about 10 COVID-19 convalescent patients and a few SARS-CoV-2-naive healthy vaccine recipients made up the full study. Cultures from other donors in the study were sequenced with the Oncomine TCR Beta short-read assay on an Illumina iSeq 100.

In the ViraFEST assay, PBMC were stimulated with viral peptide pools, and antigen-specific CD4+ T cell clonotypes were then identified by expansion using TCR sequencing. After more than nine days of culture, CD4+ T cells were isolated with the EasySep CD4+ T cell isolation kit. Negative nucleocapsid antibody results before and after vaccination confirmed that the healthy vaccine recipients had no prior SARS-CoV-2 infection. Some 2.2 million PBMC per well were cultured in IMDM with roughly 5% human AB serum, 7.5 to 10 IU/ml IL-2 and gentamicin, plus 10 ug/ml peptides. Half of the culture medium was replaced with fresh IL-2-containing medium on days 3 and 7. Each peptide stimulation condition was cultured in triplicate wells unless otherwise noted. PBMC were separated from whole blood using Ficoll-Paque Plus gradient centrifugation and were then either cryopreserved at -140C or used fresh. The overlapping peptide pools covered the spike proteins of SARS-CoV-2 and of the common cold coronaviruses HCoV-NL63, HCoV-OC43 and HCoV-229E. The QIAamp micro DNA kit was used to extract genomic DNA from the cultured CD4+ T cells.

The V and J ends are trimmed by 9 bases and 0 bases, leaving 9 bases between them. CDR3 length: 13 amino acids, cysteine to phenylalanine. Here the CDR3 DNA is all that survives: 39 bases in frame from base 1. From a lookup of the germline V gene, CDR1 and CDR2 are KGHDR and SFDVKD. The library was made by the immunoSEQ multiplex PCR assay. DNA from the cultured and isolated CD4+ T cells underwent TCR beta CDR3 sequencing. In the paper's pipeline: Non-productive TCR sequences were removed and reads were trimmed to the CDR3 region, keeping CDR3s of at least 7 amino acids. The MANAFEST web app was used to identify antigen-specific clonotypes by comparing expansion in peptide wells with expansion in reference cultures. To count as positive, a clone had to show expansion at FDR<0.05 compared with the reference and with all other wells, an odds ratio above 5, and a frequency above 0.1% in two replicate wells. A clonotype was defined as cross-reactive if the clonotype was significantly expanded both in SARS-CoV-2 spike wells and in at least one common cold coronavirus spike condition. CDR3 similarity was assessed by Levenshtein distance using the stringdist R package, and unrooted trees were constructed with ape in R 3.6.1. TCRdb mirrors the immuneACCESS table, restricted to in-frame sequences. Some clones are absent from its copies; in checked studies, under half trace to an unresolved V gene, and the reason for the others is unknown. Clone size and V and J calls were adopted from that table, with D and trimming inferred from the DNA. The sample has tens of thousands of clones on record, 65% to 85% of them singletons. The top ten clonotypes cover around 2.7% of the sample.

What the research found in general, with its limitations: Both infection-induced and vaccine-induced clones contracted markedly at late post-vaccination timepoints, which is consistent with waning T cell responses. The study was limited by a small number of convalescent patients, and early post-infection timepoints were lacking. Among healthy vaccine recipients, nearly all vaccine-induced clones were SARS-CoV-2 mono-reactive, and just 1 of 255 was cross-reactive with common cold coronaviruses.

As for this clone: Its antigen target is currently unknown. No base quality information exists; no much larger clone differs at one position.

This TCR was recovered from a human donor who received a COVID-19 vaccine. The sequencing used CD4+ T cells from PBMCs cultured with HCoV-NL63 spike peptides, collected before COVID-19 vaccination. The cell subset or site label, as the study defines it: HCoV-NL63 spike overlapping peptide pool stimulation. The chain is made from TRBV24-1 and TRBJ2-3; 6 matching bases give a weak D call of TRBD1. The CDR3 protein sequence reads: CATGQLSTDTQYF. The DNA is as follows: TGTGCCACCGGACAGTTGAGCACAGATACGCAGTATTTT.